This T cell receptor beta chain was captured in a study of T cell responses to AZD1222 COVID-19 vaccine. Study outcomes and limitations: White British donors predominated, females outnumbered males, and clonal diversity was possibly underestimated. Rises in breadth and depth of Spike-specific TCRs came after two AZD1222 doses. Nearly half of unique spike-specific TCRs reportedly avoided B.1.351 and B.1.1.7 mutated regions.

Profiling relied on immunoSEQ multiplex PCR, and the TCRdb table lists in-frame clones only, not all of them. The data show about 270,000 clones, 94% seen once. For this clone: Antigen: not known.

This CDR3 has 14 amino acids. V lost 5 bases and J 2 bases, leaving 11 bases between the germline ends. CDR1 MNHEY and CDR2 SMNVEV come from the germline V gene (reference sequence). The receptor comes from an adult who received the AZD1222 COVID-19 vaccine. The chain carries TRBV27 and TRBJ2-3, with D unclear. The sequencing here drew on peripheral blood, taken 28 days after the second AZD1222 dose. The CDR3 sequence: CASSATDLTDTQYF. DNA for the CDR3: TGTGCCAGCAGTGCTACAGATCTCACAGATACGCAGTATTTT.